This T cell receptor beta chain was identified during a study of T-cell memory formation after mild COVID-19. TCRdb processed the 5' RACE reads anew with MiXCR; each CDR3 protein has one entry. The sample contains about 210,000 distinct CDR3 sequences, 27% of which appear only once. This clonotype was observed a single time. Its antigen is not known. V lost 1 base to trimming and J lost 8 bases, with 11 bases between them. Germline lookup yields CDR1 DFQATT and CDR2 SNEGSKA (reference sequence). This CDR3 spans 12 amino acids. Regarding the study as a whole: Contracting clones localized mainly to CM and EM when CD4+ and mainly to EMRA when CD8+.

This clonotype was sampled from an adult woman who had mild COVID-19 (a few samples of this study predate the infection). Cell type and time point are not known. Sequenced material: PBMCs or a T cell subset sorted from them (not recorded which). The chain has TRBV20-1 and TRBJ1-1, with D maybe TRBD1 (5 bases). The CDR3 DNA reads TGCAGTGCTAGAGCCCGGGGGAGGGAAGCTTTCTTT. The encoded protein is CSARARGREAFF.